One and the same sample provided the 20 T cell receptor beta chains below, sequenced in a study of identical twins. Each CDR3 protein is one row after TCRdb ran MiXCR on the 5' RACE reads. The data show 400,000 to 500,000 distinct CDR3 sequences, around 18% seen once. The sequencing input was naive T cells sorted from blood. All receptors come from a man between 45 and 60 years old in good health.

This clonotype was observed a handful of times. This chain connects TRBV12-3 or TRBV12-4 to TRBJ1-1, with a possible D match to TRBD1 (6 bases). V was trimmed by 1 base and J by 3 bases, leaving 12 bases between them. The CDR3 has 15 residues. The CDR3 region has the DNA TGTGCCAGCAGTTTAGGCTACAGGGCAGACACTGAAGCTTTCTTT. It encodes CASSLGYRADTEAFF.

The chain couples TRBV19 to TRBJ2-7, with 8 nucleotides matching TRBD2. This CDR3 region has 17 residues. CDR1 and CDR2 from the germline V gene are LNHDA and SQIVND (reference sequence). V lost 6 bases and J lost 5; bases outside the gene matches: 18. The CDR3 region is CASSRRPLTGGPHEQYF. CDR3 bases: TGTGCCAGTAGCCGCCGACCTTTAACGGGAGGGCCCCACGAGCAGTACTTC.

V gene TRBV6-5 combines with J gene TRBJ2-2; D remains unclear. In germline, CDR1 is MNHEY, CDR2 SVGAGI. V lost 0 bases and J lost 6, with 11 bases in between. The CDR3 has 15 amino acids. The CDR3 here is CASSYSRWKAGELFF. In nucleotides, the CDR3 is TGTGCCAGCAGTTACTCGCGGTGGAAGGCCGGGGAGCTGTTTTTT.

The gene calls are TRBV28 and TRBJ2-4; tentative D call: TRBD2 (7 bases). CDR3 length: 13 residues. V dropped 6 bases and J dropped 9 bases, with 15 bases sitting between them. CDR1 is MDHEN, CDR2 SYDVKM, per germline. In DNA, the CDR3 is TGTGCCAGCAGGGGGGCGGGGGCCATCATTCAGTACTTC. The encoded protein is CASRGAGAIIQYF.

The chain employs TRBV4-3 and TRBJ2-1; no definite D call. V shed 4 bases and J shed 4 bases, with 8 bases lying between them. Germline V gene sequence: CDR1 LGHNA, CDR2 YSLEER. The CDR3 extends over 13 amino acids. CDR3 in DNA: TGCGCCAGCAGCCTAGCAGATTACAATGAGCAGTTCTTC. Protein: CASSLADYNEQFF.

The chain joins TRBV10-1 to TRBJ2-5, with no clear D. With 3 bases removed from V and 5 bases from J, the gap between germline ends came to 10 bases. The germline V gene encodes CDR1 WNHNN and CDR2 SYGVQD (reference sequence). The CDR3 length is 13 residues. In DNA, the CDR3 is TGCGCCAGCAGTGACGGATACGACGAGACCCAGTACTTC. Amino acid sequence: CASSDGYDETQYF.

A single count supports this clonotype. This sequence joins TRBV19 and TRBJ2-1, with a weak D call TRBD1 (6 bases). Germline lookup yields CDR1 LNHDA and CDR2 SQIVND (reference sequence). This CDR3 comprises 14 residues. V lost 4 bases and J 6 bases, leaving 13 bases between the germline ends. The CDR3 DNA reads TGTGCCAGTAGTACCTCACAGGGATCCAATGAGCAGTTCTTC. Protein product: CASSTSQGSNEQFF.

This clonotype was picked up a small number of times. This chain joins TRBV6-2 or TRBV6-3 and TRBJ2-3; 7 nucleotides agree with TRBD1. This CDR3 region has 15 residues. Losses at the gene ends were 6 bases for V and 2 bases for J; bases not matched to a gene: 8. CDR1 and CDR2 from the germline V gene are MNHEY and SVGEGT. The CDR3 DNA follows: TGTGCCAGCAGCTACGGGACAGCGCACACAGATACGCAGTATTTT. Protein sequence: CASSYGTAHTDTQYF.

This clonotype has a handful of counts. The gene calls are TRBV12-3 or TRBV12-4 and TRBJ1-4; weak D call: TRBD1 (5 bases). The length of the CDR3 is 14 residues. The germline V and J ends were trimmed by 8 bases and 2 bases, with 12 bases remaining between them. The CDR3 here is CASGAHSTNEKLFF. The CDR3 nucleotides are TGTGCCAGCGGGGCACATTCCACTAATGAAAAACTGTTTTTT.

The V gene is TRBV25-1, the J gene TRBJ1-6, with D uncertain. CDR1 MGHDK and CDR2 SYGVNS come from the germline V gene. V was trimmed by 2 bases and J by 13 bases, leaving 15 bases between them. CDR3 length equals 14 residues. The CDR3 loop is CASSEVGPTPPLHF. The CDR3 region has the DNA TGTGCCAGCAGTGAAGTAGGCCCGACGCCGCCCCTCCACTTT.

This clonotype was found many times. J is TRBJ1-1 and V is TRBV13; no clear D. Trimming removed 8 bases from V and 4 bases from J, with 11 bases in between. The CDR3 spans 12 residues. Germline V gene sequence: CDR1 PRHDT, CDR2 FYEKMQ (reference sequence). CDR3 amino acids: CASRLGSTEAFF. CDR3 sequence (DNA): TGTGCCAGCCGGTTAGGGAGCACTGAAGCTTTCTTT.

This clonotype was detected only a few times. V and J are TRBV12-3 or TRBV12-4 and TRBJ1-4; D uncertain. This CDR3 is 16 amino acids long. Trimming removed 3 bases from V and 7 bases from J, with 18 bases in between. Written as DNA, the CDR3 is TGTGCCAGCAGTTTCGAGGCACCAAAATCCGGTGAAAAACTGTTTTTT. This translates into CASSFEAPKSGEKLFF.

This clonotype was found once. J is TRBJ1-2 and V is TRBV2; perhaps TRBD1 as D (6 bases). V was cut by 7 bases and J by 8 bases, with 17 bases left in between. Germline V lookup: CDR1 SNHLY, CDR2 FYNNEI. The CDR3 is 13 amino acids. In DNA form, the CDR3 reads TGTGCCAGCAAGGGGTCAGGGGAGGACGGCTACACCTTC. It specifies CASKGSGEDGYTF. Drawing the rest from reference TRBV2 and TRBJ1-2, the complete variable domain is EPEVTQTPSHQVTQMGQEVILRCVPISNHLYFYWYRQILGQKVEFLVSFYNNEISEKSEIFDDQFSVERPDGSNFTLKIRSTKLEDSAMYFCASKGSGEDGYTFGSGTRLTVV.

This clonotype was detected a few times. This chain uses TRBV11-3 with TRBJ2-5; D perhaps matches TRBD1 (5 bases). Germline assignment: CDR1 SGHNT and CDR2 YENEEA. Between the trimmed V and J ends, which lost 0 bases and 5 bases, there was a span of 10 bases. This CDR3 spans 14 amino acids. This CDR3 is CASSLDGQGETQYF. Written as DNA, the CDR3 is TGTGCCAGCAGCTTAGATGGGCAGGGTGAGACCCAGTACTTC.

This clonotype came up many times. V is TRBV15 and J is TRBJ2-5; D not resolved. The germline V gene has CDR1 LNHNV and CDR2 YYDKDF (reference sequence). V was cut by 3 bases and J by 0 bases, with 11 bases left in between. The CDR3 has 15 residues. Here the CDR3 reads CATSRNFVYQETQYF. The CDR3 DNA sequence: TGTGCCACCAGCAGGAACTTCGTGTACCAAGAGACCCAGTACTTC.

The table lists this clonotype with a few counts. V usage is TRBV20-1 and J usage is TRBJ2-1; weak D call: TRBD1 (6 bases). CDR1 is DFQATT, CDR2 SNEGSKA, per germline (reference sequence). This CDR3 contains 14 residues. V lost 4 bases to trimming and J lost 2 bases, with 12 bases between them. The CDR3: CSAKDSYTYNEQFF. CDR3 bases: TGCAGTGCTAAGGACAGCTACACCTACAATGAGCAGTTCTTC.

CDR3: CAWSPTLGLAIPKDSSYNEQFF. The DNA for the CDR3 is TGTGCCTGGAGTCCAACCTTGGGACTAGCGATCCCGAAAGACAGCTCCTACAATGAGCAGTTCTTC. The chain couples TRBV30 to TRBJ2-1; TRBD2 matches 10 bases. Germline lookup yields CDR1 GTSNPN and CDR2 SVGIG (reference sequence). The CDR3 runs to 22 residues. With V trimmed by 2 bases and J by 0 bases, 22 bases remained unmatched.

The chain combines TRBV29-1 with TRBJ1-1; TRBD1 matches at 10 bases. CDR1 is SQVTM, CDR2 ANQGSEA, per germline. This CDR3 region has 12 residues. V trimming: 4 bases; J trimming: 5 bases; junction bases outside the gene matches: 1. The CDR3 DNA is TGCAGCGTTGGGGGACAGGGGACTGAAGCTTTCTTT. Encoded protein: CSVGGQGTEAFF.

The chain joins TRBV12-3 or TRBV12-4 to TRBJ2-7; 8 positions match TRBD1. Germline trimming cut 5 bases from V and 4 bases from J; bases unmatched to any gene: 13. The CDR3 contains 16 residues. The CDR3 DNA is TGTGCCAGCAGTCCCTGGGCAGGGGGCCTGGCTTACGAGCAGTACTTC. This sequence encodes CASSPWAGGLAYEQYF.

The table lists this clonotype with a few counts. The V call is TRBV7-2, the J call TRBJ2-1; 7 bases fit TRBD1. Germline V lookup: CDR1 SGHTA, CDR2 FQGNSA. The J segment lost 1 base and the V segment lost 5 bases, leaving 11 bases of the junction unmatched. The CDR3 length is 17 residues. The CDR3 protein is CASSPPDGDSSYNEQFF. CDR3 DNA sequence: TGTGCCAGCAGCCCACCGGACGGGGACAGTTCCTACAATGAGCAGTTCTTC.